Listed below are T cell receptor beta chains from one sample, sequenced in a study of Graves' ophthalmopathy and Graves' hyperthyroidism. From the multiplex PCR reads, TCRdb called clonotypes with MiXCR, one entry per CDR3 protein. The table lists some 750,000 distinct CDR3 sequences, around 40% of them singletons, with roughly 46% in the top ten. The sequenced sample consisted of peripheral blood. These receptors originate from an adult man with Graves' ophthalmopathy. The CDR3 runs from the conserved cysteine through the conserved F or W. A D gene is named only where the DNA matches it firmly.

CDR3: CASSQGSAGYTEAFF; D: -; V: TRBV10-3; J: TRBJ1-1; length: 15
CDR3: CASSPRLPADYGYTF; D: -; V: TRBV4-3; J: TRBJ1-2; length: 15
CDR3: CASSAGQGVTYSNQPQHF; D: TRBD1; V: TRBV7-8; J: TRBJ1-5; length: 18
CDR3: CASSLDRISGELFF; D: -; V: TRBV7-9; J: TRBJ2-2; length: 14
CDR3: CASRRTGRTDTQYF; D: TRBD1; V: TRBV2; J: TRBJ2-3; length: 14
CDR3: CSAPEGGLSYGYTF; D: -; V: TRBV20-1; J: TRBJ1-2; length: 14
CDR3: CASRPGAGDTEAFF; D: -; V: TRBV25-1; J: TRBJ1-1; length: 14
CDR3: CASSESESYEQYF; D: -; V: TRBV10-1; J: TRBJ2-7; length: 13
CDR3: CASSQGLADNEQFF; D: TRBD2; V: TRBV7-3; J: -; length: 14
CDR3: CASSSKYQGQLYGYTF; D: TRBD1; V: TRBV14; J: TRBJ1-2; length: 16
CDR3: CASSEPGTGNYGYTF; D: TRBD1; V: TRBV7-9; J: TRBJ1-2; length: 15
CDR3: CASSQTGPRMNTEAFF; D: -; V: TRBV14; J: TRBJ1-1; length: 16
CDR3: CSVQGRGPKGYTF; D: -; V: TRBV20-1; J: TRBJ1-2; length: 13
CDR3: CACSAGRQNQPQHF; D: -; V: TRBV25-1; J: TRBJ1-5; length: 14
CDR3: CASSFIWRTSGIYEQYF; D: TRBD2; V: TRBV11-2; J: TRBJ2-7; length: 17
CDR3: CASSQGGGRVGNQPQHF; D: TRBD1; V: TRBV6-2/TRBV6-3; J: TRBJ1-5; length: 17
CDR3: CSAILGGGSHEQYF; D: TRBD2; V: TRBV20-1; J: TRBJ2-7; length: 14
CDR3: CASSLRVGRMNTEAFF; D: -; V: TRBV12-3/TRBV12-4; J: TRBJ1-1; length: 16
CDR3: CASRGLAGAIGFAKLNEQYF; D: TRBD2; V: TRBV7-9; J: TRBJ2-7; length: 20
CDR3: CASSHLGGDYGYTF; D: -; V: TRBV14; J: TRBJ1-2; length: 14
CDR3: CASSLQQTTEAFF; D: -; V: TRBV7-9; J: TRBJ1-1; length: 13
CDR3: CSVDMGKQGGTEAFF; D: -; V: TRBV29-1; J: TRBJ1-1; length: 15
CDR3: CSARDVGSGSYEQYF; D: TRBD2; V: TRBV20-1; J: TRBJ2-7; length: 15
CDR3: CASSLSRTGGYTF; D: -; V: TRBV27; J: TRBJ1-2; length: 13
CDR3: CSARDPQGSGNTIYF; D: -; V: TRBV20-1; J: TRBJ1-3; length: 15
CDR3: CASSYSGTGRYGYTF; D: TRBD1; V: TRBV6-6; J: TRBJ1-2; length: 15
CDR3: CASSARRAGNTIYF; D: -; V: TRBV25-1; J: TRBJ1-3; length: 14
CDR3: CASSLTHTSYEQYF; D: -; V: TRBV7-9; J: TRBJ2-7; length: 14
CDR3: CASSVGGQGQETQYF; D: -; V: TRBV9; J: TRBJ2-5; length: 15
CDR3: CASSYSRQVNTEAFF; D: -; V: TRBV6-2/TRBV6-3; J: TRBJ1-1; length: 15
CDR3: CASSSGQAPYEQYF; D: TRBD1; V: TRBV7-2; J: TRBJ2-7; length: 14
CDR3: CASSQGSGQGFGYTF; D: -; V: TRBV4-3; J: TRBJ1-2; length: 15
CDR3: CASSSPRGTGELFF; D: -; V: TRBV25-1; J: TRBJ2-2; length: 14
CDR3: CATSSPRDQRVTYEQYF; D: -; V: TRBV15; J: TRBJ2-7; length: 17
CDR3: CASGVGVMNTEAFF; D: -; V: TRBV9; J: TRBJ1-1; length: 14
CDR3: CASSFSRGTDTQYF; D: -; V: TRBV11-2; J: TRBJ2-3; length: 14
CDR3: CASSEYATQQETQYF; D: -; V: TRBV10-2; J: TRBJ2-5; length: 15
CDR3: CASNGQGGLVEQFF; D: TRBD1; V: TRBV2; J: TRBJ2-1; length: 14
CDR3: CASSLEERRFQETQYF; D: -; V: TRBV7-9; J: TRBJ2-5; length: 16
CDR3: CASRAFRASGGANTGELFF; D: TRBD2; V: TRBV25-1; J: TRBJ2-2; length: 19
CDR3: CSAPTSLQETQYF; D: TRBD2; V: TRBV20-1; J: TRBJ2-5; length: 13
CDR3: CASRRGANSPLHF; D: -; V: TRBV6-5; J: TRBJ1-6; length: 13
CDR3: CASSSSGSGGEQYF; D: TRBD2; V: TRBV25-1; J: TRBJ2-7; length: 14
CDR3: CASKSEPSSPLHF; D: -; V: TRBV18; J: TRBJ1-6; length: 13
CDR3: CASRKQWPGHPYGYTF; D: -; V: TRBV10-3; J: TRBJ1-2; length: 16
CDR3: CASASGGNYGYTF; D: -; V: TRBV27; J: TRBJ1-2; length: 13
CDR3: CASGQERGTLGETQYF; D: -; V: TRBV2; J: TRBJ2-5; length: 16
CDR3: CASSLGGRDEAFF; D: -; V: TRBV5-1; J: TRBJ1-1; length: 13
CDR3: CASTRQEAGTEAFF; D: -; V: TRBV10-3; J: TRBJ1-1; length: 14
CDR3: CATSSDRDTEAFF; D: TRBD1; V: TRBV15; J: TRBJ1-1; length: 13
CDR3: CASSLTSGSTDTQYF; D: TRBD2; V: TRBV7-8; J: TRBJ2-3; length: 15
CDR3: CASSPASYGGVGEQYF; D: -; V: TRBV7-8; J: TRBJ2-7; length: 16
CDR3: CAIQVYGYTF; D: -; V: TRBV2; J: TRBJ1-2; length: 10